This entry concerns a single T cell receptor beta chain. Its antigen is currently unknown. This entry comes from a study of cytomegalovirus exposure and HLA in healthy donors. Study-wide results and limits: Generally TCR sequences proved uncommon, though certain public TCRs appeared in numerous donors. A later analysis found first-cohort TCR clusters tended to co-occur in the 100 to 150 validation repertoires. Reported performance of the classifier showed diagnosis of cytomegalovirus status with high specificity and sensitivity.

Sequencing used immunoSEQ multiplex PCR; TCRdb keeps in-frame clones, though not all of them. The table shows approximately 210,000 clones, with around 88% occurring only once. The CDR3 has 14 residues. With 5 bases clipped from V and 2 bases from J, the junction kept 5 bases outside the gene matches. Germline-derived CDR1 and CDR2 are SGHAT and FQDESV (reference sequence). Source material: PBMCs. The J gene is TRBJ2-7, the V gene TRBV11-1; 8 nucleotides agree with TRBD2. This clonotype was sampled from a woman between 18 and 30 years old in good health and CMV-seronegative. The CDR3 DNA reads as TGTGCCAGCAGCCTTGGACTAGCCCCCTACGAGCAGTACTTC. Its translation is CASSLGLAPYEQYF.